This T cell receptor (beta chain) came from a study of T cell responses to AZD1222 COVID-19 vaccine. As for this clone: No antigen is known for it.

Findings and caveats of the study: Sampling captured repertoires only after the peak T cell response. Reportedly, nearly half of unique spike TCRs recognized epitopes outside B.1.351/B.1.1.7 mutations.

V was shortened by 9 bases and J by 1 base, with 12 bases between the two germline ends. Germline assignment: CDR1 MRHNA and CDR2 SNTAGT. The CDR3 consists of 13 residues. The protocol was immunoSEQ multiplex PCR, while the TCRdb copy is restricted to in-frame clones and leaves out a portion. The data hold roughly 43,000 clones, with around 77% observed a single time. The chain is built from TRBV6-4 and TRBJ1-1; weak D call: TRBD1 (5 bases). This sequence was found in an adult who received the MenACWY meningococcal vaccine as a control. The material sequenced was peripheral blood, taken 28 days after the second dose of the MenACWY control vaccine. The CDR3 sequence: CASSRDGNTEAFF. The CDR3 DNA reads TGTGCCAGTTCCCGGGACGGGAACACTGAAGCTTTCTTT.